What follows are 21 T cell receptor beta chains derived from one specimen sequenced in a study of identical twins. TCRdb reanalysed the 5' RACE reads using MiXCR and keeps one entry per CDR3 protein. The sample holds about 190,000 distinct CDR3 sequences, 15% seen once. These data were also reused for a study on T cells expressing NK-cell markers.

Input material: CD8+ T cells sorted from blood. The receptor set was obtained from a woman younger than 35 in good health.

The chain couples TRBV7-9 to TRBJ2-1, with 8 bases lining up with TRBD1. The germline V gene encodes CDR1 SEHNR and CDR2 FQNEAQ (reference sequence). Trimming took 4 bases from V and 8 from J; bases not matched to a gene: 13. The CDR3 loop spans 16 amino acids. CDR3: CASSSSGAGGGHEQFF. The DNA of the CDR3 is TGTGCCAGCAGCTCAAGTGGGGCAGGGGGCGGGCATGAGCAGTTCTTC.

A few counts support this clonotype. The gene calls are TRBV7-3 and TRBJ2-7; D not certain. V was trimmed by 1 base and J by 4 bases, leaving 8 bases between them. Germline-derived CDR1 and CDR2 are SGHTA and FQGTGA. This CDR3 region has 13 residues. CDR3: CASSLMAEYEQYF. CDR3 sequence (DNA): TGTGCCAGCAGCTTAATGGCAGAGTACGAGCAGTACTTC.

Only a few counts were recorded for this clonotype. The V gene is TRBV12-3 or TRBV12-4, the J gene TRBJ2-7, with D tentatively TRBD1 (5 bases). This CDR3 has 14 amino acids. V lost 1 base and J 6 bases, leaving 13 bases between the germline ends. This CDR3 is CASSLVVGRAEQYF. The CDR3 DNA follows: TGTGCCAGCAGTTTAGTAGTCGGCAGGGCCGAGCAGTACTTC.

This sequence joins TRBV11-2 and TRBJ2-7, with 7 bases that match TRBD1. CDR1 and CDR2 from the germline V gene are SGHAT and FQNNGV. The CDR3 consists of 15 residues. Germline trimming cut 3 bases from V and 6 bases from J; bases unmatched to any gene: 11. The CDR3 DNA reads as TGTGCCAGCAGCTTCTTCTACGACAGGGTAGCCGAGCAGTACTTC. Protein product: CASSFFYDRVAEQYF.

The genes are TRBV20-1 and TRBJ2-5; 13 bases match TRBD2. This CDR3 region has 17 residues. The V segment lost 6 bases and the J segment 0 bases; nucleotides outside the gene matches: 10. The germline V gene encodes CDR1 DFQATT and CDR2 SNEGSKA (reference sequence). The DNA of the CDR3 is TGCAGTGCCCCCGGACTAGCGGGAGCCATGTACCAAGAGACCCAGTACTTC. It codes for CSAPGLAGAMYQETQYF.

This clonotype was recorded a few times. The chain recombines TRBV13 with TRBJ1-1; the D gene is possibly TRBD1 (6 bases). CDR1 and CDR2 (germline): PRHDT, FYEKMQ (reference sequence). Trimming stripped 5 bases from V and 3 bases from J, with 25 bases between. The CDR3 runs 18 residues. In DNA form, the CDR3 reads TGTGCCAGCAGCCCCCCTCTTCCGGGGGGGCAAGAAGACACTGAAGCTTTCTTT. Its protein product is CASSPPLPGGQEDTEAFF.

This chain uses TRBV4-1 with TRBJ1-4; 10 nucleotides align to TRBD1. The CDR3 is made up of 16 amino acids. V was pared by 0 bases and J by 6 bases, with 4 bases of the junction left unmatched. CDR1 MGHRA and CDR2 YSYEKL come from the germline V gene. CDR3 region: CASSQDPGTGDEKLFF. In nucleotides, the CDR3 is TGCGCCAGCAGCCAAGACCCCGGGACAGGGGATGAAAAACTGTTTTTT.

This clonotype has a handful of counts. The genes are TRBV9 and TRBJ2-1; D possibly corresponds to TRBD1 (5 bases). This CDR3 spans 15 amino acids. V lost 4 bases, J lost 2 bases, and 13 bases lay in between. The germline gives CDR1 SGDLS, CDR2 YYNGEE. The CDR3 is CASSPRVGAYNEQFF. CDR3 DNA: TGTGCCAGCAGCCCCAGGGTTGGCGCCTACAATGAGCAGTTCTTC.

This clonotype showed up just a few times. V usage is TRBV11-3 and J usage is TRBJ1-1; TRBD1 matches 7 bases. This CDR3 contains 17 residues. The germline gives CDR1 SGHNT, CDR2 YENEEA. V lost 2 bases and J lost 1; bases outside the gene matches: 10. CDR3 DNA: TGTGCCAGCAGCTTATTACGGGGCAGGGGGGAGAACACTGAAGCTTTCTTT. Its protein product is CASSLLRGRGENTEAFF.

The V gene is TRBV3-1, the J gene TRBJ2-5; D is perhaps TRBD1 (6 bases). Germline CDR1 and CDR2: LGHDT and YNNKEL (reference sequence). The CDR3 length is 16 residues. V lost 0 bases and J lost 5, with 16 bases in between. As DNA, the CDR3 is TGTGCCAGCAGCCAAGACCCGGGACAATGGAGGGAGACCCAGTACTTC. Translating gives CASSQDPGQWRETQYF.

The V and J genes are TRBV28 and TRBJ2-7, with TRBD1 as a possible D gene (6 bases). V was pared by 1 base and J by 0 bases, with 13 bases between. The CDR3 runs 16 residues. CDR1 and CDR2 from the germline V gene are MDHEN and SYDVKM. CDR3 nucleotides: TGTGCCAGCAGTTTATCCCCCGACAGGTACTCCTACGAGCAGTACTTC. Its translation: CASSLSPDRYSYEQYF.

This clonotype was picked up a small number of times. The chain carries TRBV10-3 and TRBJ2-7; 9 bases fit TRBD2. Germline V gives CDR1 ENHRY, CDR2 SYGVKD. V lost 7 bases and J lost 7; bases outside the gene matches: 14. This CDR3 has 15 residues. The CDR3 DNA is TGTGCCATCATGGACCCGGGACTAGCATCTCGAGAGCAGTACTTC. This gives the protein CAIMDPGLASREQYF.

This chain links TRBV9 with TRBJ2-2; possibly TRBD2 for D (6 bases). V lost 0 bases and J 7 bases, leaving 13 bases between the germline ends. The CDR3 totals 15 residues. Germline V gene sequence: CDR1 SGDLS, CDR2 YYNGEE. The CDR3 DNA is TGTGCCAGCAGCGTAGGAGGAGGGTCGGGCGGGGAGCTGTTTTTT. It specifies CASSVGGGSGGELFF.

This clonotype was found a few times. The rearrangement joins TRBV6-2 or TRBV6-3 to TRBJ1-1, with a possible D match to TRBD1 (6 bases). Trimming shortened V by 8 bases and J by 3 bases, and 19 bases separated the two germline ends. Per germline, CDR1 MNHEY and CDR2 SVGEGT. The CDR3 runs 15 residues. The CDR3 here is CASGKEGVWDTEAFF. The CDR3 coding sequence is TGTGCCAGCGGGAAGGAGGGGGTTTGGGACACTGAAGCTTTCTTT.

As concerns this clonotype: Just one base apart from a much larger clone, this may be a read error. This chain joins TRBV13 and TRBJ2-1, with D unclear. CDR3 length: 16 residues. V lost 5 bases, J lost 6 bases, and 20 bases lay in between. CDR1 and CDR2 (germline): PRHDT, FYEKMQ (reference sequence). In DNA form, the CDR3 reads TGTGCCAGCAGCCCCCACCAGAGCTATCGAGCCAATGAGCAGTTCTTC. Its translation: CASSPHQSYRANEQFF.

The chain joins TRBV5-5 to TRBJ2-1, with 10 nucleotides matching TRBD2. Trimming removed 0 bases from V and 4 bases from J; junction bases left unmatched: 4. CDR3 length equals 16 residues. The germline V gene has CDR1 SGHKS and CDR2 YYEKEE (reference sequence). The CDR3 reads CASSLAVAGGYNEQFF. The CDR3, as DNA: TGTGCCAGCAGCTTGGCCGTAGCGGGGGGATACAATGAGCAGTTCTTC.

This clonotype was seen only a few times. This chain links TRBV9 with TRBJ2-2; D may be TRBD1 or TRBD2 (5 bases each). V gave up 1 base and J gave up 0 bases, with 13 bases separating them. The CDR3 runs 17 residues. The germline V gene has CDR1 SGDLS and CDR2 YYNGEE. The CDR3 DNA reads TGTGCCAGCAGCGTAAGGCCCGGGACGGCGAACACCGGGGAGCTGTTTTTT. Translating it yields CASSVRPGTANTGELFF.

This clonotype was seen more than once but under ten times. The chain uses TRBV29-1 and TRBJ2-3; 8 bases match TRBD2. CDR3 length equals 14 residues. Germline V gene lookup returns CDR1 SQVTM and CDR2 ANQGSEA. V was clipped by 4 bases and J by 2 bases; unmatched bases: 5. The CDR3 loop reads CSVVREGSTDTQYF. CDR3 nucleotide sequence: TGCAGCGTTGTCCGGGAGGGCTCCACAGATACGCAGTATTTT.

This sequence joins TRBV7-2 and TRBJ2-7, with 8 bases identical to TRBD2. The ends lost 5 bases at V and 0 bases at J; junction bases unmatched: 12. Germline-derived CDR1 and CDR2 are SGHTA and FQGNSA. The CDR3 loop spans 17 amino acids. The CDR3 DNA reads as TGTGCCAGCAGCCCTAGTCGGAGCGGGAGCCTCTCCTACGAGCAGTACTTC. This translates into CASSPSRSGSLSYEQYF.

This clonotype was recorded a few times. The V call is TRBV9, the J call TRBJ2-1; 11 bases are a match to TRBD2. This CDR3 region has 14 residues. V lost 3 bases to trimming and J lost 8 bases; unmatched junction nucleotides: 4. Germline CDR1 and CDR2: SGDLS and YYNGEE. As DNA, the CDR3 is TGTGCCAGCAGCGATAGCGGGGGGGCTTATGAGCAGTTCTTC. Protein product: CASSDSGGAYEQFF.

There are many counts of this clonotype. The chain joins TRBV7-8 to TRBJ1-5, with 7 bases matching TRBD1. This CDR3 comprises 13 residues. The V gene end was trimmed by 5 bases and the J gene end by 9 bases; junction bases not matched to a gene: 7. Germline CDR1 SGHVS, CDR2 FQNEAQ. Written as DNA, the CDR3 is TGTGCCAGCAGCCGACAGGGAAATAGGCCCCAGCATTTT. This translates into CASSRQGNRPQHF. The whole variable domain, filled in from reference TRBV7-8 and TRBJ1-5, reads GAGVSQSPRYKVAKRGQDVALRCDPISGHVSLFWYQQALGQGPEFLTYFQNEAQLDKSGLPSDRFFAERPEGSVSTLKIQRTQQEDSAVYLCASSRQGNRPQHFGDGTRLSIL.